Included here is one TCR beta chain sequence, with context. Its antigen is not known. Documented time point: week 35, safety follow-up. What each vaccine dose contained was 300 ug of mutant IDH1 20-mer peptide, accompanied by topical imiquimod. These data belong to a study of a mutant IDH1 vaccine in newly diagnosed glioma. Study results and limitations: Among all patients, vaccine-induced immune responses occurred in approximately 93%.

V was shortened by 6 bases and J by 6 bases, with 19 bases between the two germline ends. The CDR3 runs 15 residues. Looked up from germline, CDR1 is MNHEY and CDR2 is SMNVEV (reference sequence). Measured with immunoSEQ multiplex PCR; TCRdb has only the in-frame clones, and not every one. The sample records around 54,000 clones, about nine tenths being singletons. The receptor was isolated from a man aged 40-49 years with glioma. Material: PBMCs, obtained from a glioma patient whose treatment included an IDH1 peptide vaccine. This chain connects TRBV27 to TRBJ2-3; D is perhaps TRBD2 (5 bases). CDR3 protein: CASSTLAPRADTQYF. In DNA form, the CDR3 reads TGTGCCAGCAGCACCCTAGCCCCGAGGGCGGATACGCAGTATTTT.